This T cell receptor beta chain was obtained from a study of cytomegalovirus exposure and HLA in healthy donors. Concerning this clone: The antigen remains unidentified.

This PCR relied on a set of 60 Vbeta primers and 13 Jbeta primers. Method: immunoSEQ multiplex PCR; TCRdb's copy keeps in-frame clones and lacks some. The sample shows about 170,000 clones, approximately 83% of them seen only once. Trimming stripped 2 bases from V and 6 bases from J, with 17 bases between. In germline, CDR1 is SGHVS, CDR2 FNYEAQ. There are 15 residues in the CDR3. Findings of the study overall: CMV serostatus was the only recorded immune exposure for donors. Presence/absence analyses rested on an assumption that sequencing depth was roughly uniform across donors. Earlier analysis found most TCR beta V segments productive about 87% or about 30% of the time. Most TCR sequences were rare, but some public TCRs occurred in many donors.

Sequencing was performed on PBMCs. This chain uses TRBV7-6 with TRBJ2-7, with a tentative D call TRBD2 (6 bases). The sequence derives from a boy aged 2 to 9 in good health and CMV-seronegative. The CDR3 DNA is TGTGCCAGCAGCTTACAATCGGGGGATGCGGGCGAGCAGTACTTC. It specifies CASSLQSGDAGEQYF.